The 13 T cell receptor beta chains given below trace back to one sample, sequenced in a study of beta chain features in type 1 diabetes (dated by TCRdb to 2017 to 2018). The investigation overall reported the following: A moderate but significant shortening of TCRB CDR3 length was observed in type 1 diabetes patients in all four CD4+ subsets.

Their cognate antigens are unknown. Library method: the immunoSEQ multiplex PCR assay. The High Capacity cDNA Reverse Transcription Kit was used to reverse transcribe all of the isolated RNA, meaning that expressed TCRB transcripts were what got sequenced. The source is immuneACCESS, and TCRdb retained only in-frame sequences with V and J called. Part of the clones is not carried over; for the studies checked, unresolved V genes explain less than half of this, and the remainder is unexplained. Counted in this sample were a few hundred thousand clones; 13% of them appeared once. The ten most abundant clones make up roughly 0.015% of the sample. The sequenced sample was naive CD4+ T cells from blood. The sample's cell subset or site label, in plain terms: true naive CD4+ T cells. Receptors were obtained from a woman aged 18-30 years with type 1 diabetes.

This clone was counted between two and nine times. The chain recombines TRBV29-1 with TRBJ2-1; 8 bases are shared with TRBD2. The CDR3 is 14 amino acids. J lost 4 bases, V lost 8 bases, and 10 bases had no gene match. Germline V gene sequence: CDR1 SQVTM, CDR2 ANQGSEA. This CDR3 is CSIGGASGYNEQFF. In DNA form, the CDR3 reads TGCAGCATCGGAGGGGCTAGCGGGTACAATGAGCAGTTCTTC.

The chain links TRBV23-1 to TRBJ1-4; D is uncertain. Being an ORF, TRBV23-1 has a function that is uncertain. This CDR3 has 10 amino acids. V was cut by 4 bases and J by 11 bases, with 5 bases left in between. The CDR3 DNA sequence: TGCGCCAGCAGTCTCCCTAAACTGTTTTTT. Its protein is CASSLPKLFF.

Only a few counts were recorded for this clone. The rearrangement uses TRBV30 and TRBJ1-2; no clear D. V gave up 0 bases and J gave up 4 bases, with 12 bases separating them. The CDR3 length is 14 residues. Germline V gene lookup returns CDR1 GTSNPN and CDR2 SVGIG (reference sequence). The CDR3 DNA follows: TGTGCCTGGAGTGTACGGGAGGGAATCTATGGCTACACCTTC. This encodes CAWSVREGIYGYTF.

This clone has more than one count but fewer than ten. V and J are TRBV13 and TRBJ1-2; 7 bases match TRBD1. Germline loops: CDR1 PRHDT, CDR2 FYEKMQ (reference sequence). This CDR3 comprises 17 residues. Losses at the gene ends were 5 bases for V and 0 bases for J; bases not matched to a gene: 12. CDR3 in DNA: TGTGCCAGCAGCCGATCGTACGGGACAGTCGCTAACTATGGCTACACCTTC. The encoded protein is CASSRSYGTVANYGYTF.

The rearrangement links TRBV21-1 to TRBJ2-7; the tabulated D call, TRBD1, remains unverified against the DNA. TRBV21-1 is designated a pseudogene. CDR3 length equals 16 residues. The CDR3 protein is CASSKSPRDRSYEQYV. CDR3 bases: TGTGCCAGCAGCAAGAGTCCCCGGGACAGGAGCTACGAGCAGTACGTC.

The genes are TRBV7-8 and TRBJ2-5; 9 nucleotides align to TRBD1. CDR3 length: 16 residues. The V gene's germline CDR1 is SGHVS and CDR2 FQNEAQ. Unmatched junction bases numbered 8, after V lost 5 bases and J lost 1 base. The CDR3 region is CASSGPGQGFQETQYF. CDR3 bases: TGTGCCAGCAGCGGACCGGGACAGGGATTCCAAGAGACCCAGTACTTC.

The genes are TRBV29-1 and TRBJ2-5, with D possibly matching TRBD2 (6 bases). The CDR3 has 12 amino acids. Trimming took off 4 bases at V and 9 bases at J, with 15 bases between the two ends. Germline V gives CDR1 SQVTM, CDR2 ANQGSEA. The CDR3 loop is CSVGGTGEAQYF. The CDR3 DNA follows: TGCAGCGTTGGTGGGACCGGGGAGGCCCAGTACTTC.

V and J are TRBV7-9 and TRBJ2-3; 7 bases are a match to TRBD2. The CDR3 consists of 16 residues. Germline CDR1 reads SEHNR; CDR2 reads FQNEAQ (reference sequence). V trimming: 3 bases; J trimming: 0 bases; junction bases outside the gene matches: 6. The CDR3 coding sequence is TGTGCCAGCAGCTTCGCGGGAGCGGGGAGCACAGATACGCAGTATTTT. Its protein product is CASSFAGAGSTDTQYF.

This clone was picked up one time. The V and J genes are TRBV10-2 and TRBJ2-1; D perhaps matches TRBD2 (7 bases). The germline V and J ends were trimmed by 11 bases and 1 base, with 15 bases remaining between them. CDR1 and CDR2 (germline): WSHSY, SAAADI. The CDR3 is made up of 14 amino acids. This chain's CDR3 is CAGGGSRSYNEQFF. As DNA, the CDR3 is TGCGCCGGGGGCGGGAGCCGGTCCTACAATGAGCAGTTCTTC.

The genes are TRBV9 and TRBJ2-3; 8 bases are a match to TRBD1. Germline loops: CDR1 SGDLS, CDR2 YYNGEE. The CDR3 is made up of 17 amino acids. V shed 3 bases and J 2 bases; nucleotides not matched to a gene: 11. In nucleotides, the CDR3 is TGTGCCAGCAGCGCCCTACCGGGACAGGTTTACACAGATACGCAGTATTTT. Protein sequence: CASSALPGQVYTDTQYF. The full variable domain, rest sourced from reference TRBV9 and TRBJ2-3, is DSGVTQTPKHLITATGQRVTLRCSPRSGDLSVYWYQQSLDQGLQFLIQYYNGEERAKGNILERFSAQQFPDLHSELNLSSLELGDSALYFCASSALPGQVYTDTQYFGPGTRLTVL.

The chain joins TRBV6-1 to TRBJ2-2; the match to TRBD1 covers 7 bases. Germline assignment: CDR1 MNHNS and CDR2 SASEGT. There are 16 residues in the CDR3. Germline trimming cut 4 bases from V and 2 bases from J; bases unmatched to any gene: 7. The CDR3 protein is CASSGLQGLNTGELFF. CDR3 DNA: TGTGCCAGCAGTGGTTTACAGGGGCTCAACACCGGGGAGCTGTTTTTT.

This clone was seen a few times. The V gene is TRBV27, the J gene TRBJ1-1; D is undetermined. This CDR3 region has 16 residues. The germline CDR1 and CDR2 sequences are MNHEY and SMNVEV (reference sequence). V lost 6 bases and J lost 0, with 17 bases in between. CDR3 nucleotide sequence: TGTGCCAGCAGGGAGGAGGGCGGACTAATGAACACTGAAGCTTTCTTT. Its translation is CASREEGGLMNTEAFF.

The gene calls are TRBV11-2 and TRBJ2-1; the match to TRBD2 covers 9 bases. With V trimmed by 4 bases and J by 6 bases, 4 bases remained unmatched. Germline lookup yields CDR1 SGHAT and CDR2 FQNNGV. The CDR3 totals 14 residues. CDR3 amino acids: CASSSSGASNEQFF. CDR3 DNA: TGTGCCAGCAGCTCTAGCGGGGCCTCCAATGAGCAGTTCTTC.